Listed here are 7 T cell receptor beta chains from one sample, sequenced in a study of blood T cell repertoires in COVID-19. Sequenced by immunoSEQ multiplex PCR; TCRdb stores in-frame clones only, minus some. Seen here are fewer than 75,000 clones, approximately 91% observed once, and the top ten hold around 3.9%. Sequencing input: peripheral blood. The receptor set was obtained from a man aged 65-85 years with acute or convalescent COVID-19.

The chain employs TRBV6-2 or TRBV6-3 and TRBJ1-3; D remains unclear. The CDR3 totals 13 residues. Deletions cut 2 bases from V and 4 bases from J, with 6 bases between. From germline, CDR1 is MNHEY and CDR2 SVGEGT. CDR3 protein: CASSYPPGNTIYF. The CDR3 nucleotides are TGTGCCAGCAGTTACCCTCCGGGAAACACCATATATTTT.

The chain is built from TRBV2 and TRBJ1-4; 8 nucleotides align to TRBD1. The junction had 16 bases not matched to a gene; V was cut back by 9 bases and J by 7 bases. This CDR3 has 16 amino acids. The germline V gene has CDR1 SNHLY and CDR2 FYNNEI. The CDR3 protein is CASQMGQASASEKLFF. The CDR3 DNA follows: TGTGCCAGTCAGATGGGACAGGCGAGCGCGAGTGAAAAACTGTTTTTT.

This sequence joins TRBV3-1 (or the pseudogene TRBV3-2) and TRBJ2-7, with 9 bases aligning to TRBD1. After removal of 1 base from V and 4 bases from J, the junction contained 2 bases not matched to a gene. The germline V gene has CDR1 LGHDT and CDR2 YNNKEL (reference sequence). The CDR3 runs to 14 residues. The CDR3 coding sequence is TGTGCCAGCAGCCAAGGGACAGGGGATTACGAGCAGTACTTC. Amino acid sequence: CASSQGTGDYEQYF.

The chain links TRBV19 to TRBJ1-1; 10 bases line up with TRBD1. Germline lookup yields CDR1 LNHDA and CDR2 SQIVND (reference sequence). The CDR3 length is 13 residues. CDR3 loop: CATGGSSATEAFF. CDR3 nucleotides: TGTGCGACAGGGGGCTCGTCAGCCACTGAAGCTTTCTTT.

This clone turned up a few times. The rearrangement links TRBV10-3 to TRBJ2-1; 11 bases map to TRBD2. CDR3 length equals 14 residues. J was trimmed by 10 bases and V by 4 bases; bases with no gene match: 6. Germline V gene sequence: CDR1 ENHRY, CDR2 SYGVKD. CDR3 bases: TGTGCCATCAGTGCCCTAGCGGGGGGCCGCGAGCAGTTCTTC. Translated, it gives CAISALAGGREQFF.

The genes are TRBV7-2 and TRBJ2-7, with TRBD2 matching over 7 bases. The germline V gene encodes CDR1 SGHTA and CDR2 FQGNSA. After removal of 4 bases from V and 0 bases from J, the junction contained 6 bases not matched to a gene. The CDR3 contains 15 residues. The CDR3 is CASSYQRGNSYEQYF. CDR3 coding DNA: TGTGCCAGCAGCTATCAGCGGGGCAACTCCTACGAGCAGTACTTC.

The rearrangement uses TRBV9 and TRBJ2-7; tentatively, D is TRBD1 (5 bases). The V gene lost 0 bases and the J gene lost 3 bases, with 13 bases spanning the gap. Germline lookup yields CDR1 SGDLS and CDR2 YYNGEE. The CDR3 is made up of 15 amino acids. This CDR3 is CASSVGPGKSYEQYF. The CDR3 DNA reads as TGTGCCAGCAGCGTAGGCCCAGGGAAGAGCTACGAGCAGTACTTC.